This TCR beta chain was identified during a study of blood T cell repertoires in COVID-19. Background on the study: There were acute and convalescent COVID-19 samples, and they came from the United States, Italy and Spain. Sources were T cells, B-cell-depleted T cells, or PBMCs; the material itself was cDNA or gDNA.

The CDR3 length is 11 residues. Germline CDR1 is DFQATT and CDR2 is SNEGSKA (reference sequence). Trimming took off 2 bases at V and 5 bases at J, with 6 bases between the two ends. Authors' data handling: By means of reference gene primer amplification, nucleated cell counts were estimated. TCRdb keeps only in-frame clones here, not all; method: immunoSEQ multiplex PCR. V and J calls plus clone size are reproduced from that table; the DNA served to infer D and trimming. The table includes 210,000 or so clones, 84% detected once. The chain has TRBV20-1 and TRBJ2-5; unclear D gene. Material: peripheral blood. The receptor's source is an elderly woman with COVID-19, enrolled during active disease. CDR3 protein: CSARNGETQYF. In DNA form, the CDR3 reads TGCAGTGCTAGAAACGGGGAGACCCAGTACTTC.